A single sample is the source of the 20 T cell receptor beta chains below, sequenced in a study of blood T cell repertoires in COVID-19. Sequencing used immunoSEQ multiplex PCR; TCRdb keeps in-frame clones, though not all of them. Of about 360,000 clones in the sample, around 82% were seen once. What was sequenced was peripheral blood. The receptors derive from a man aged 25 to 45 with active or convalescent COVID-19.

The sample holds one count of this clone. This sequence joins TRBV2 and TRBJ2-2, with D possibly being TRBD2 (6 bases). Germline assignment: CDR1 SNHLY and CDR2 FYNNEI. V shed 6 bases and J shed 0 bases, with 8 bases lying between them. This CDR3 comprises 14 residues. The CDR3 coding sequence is TGTGCCAGCAGGGGACTGGCGAACACCGGGGAGCTGTTTTTT. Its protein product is CASRGLANTGELFF. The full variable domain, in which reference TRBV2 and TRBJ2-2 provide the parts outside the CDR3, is EPEVTQTPSHQVTQMGQEVILRCVPISNHLYFYWYRQILGQKVEFLVSFYNNEISEKSEIFDDQFSVERPDGSNFTLKIRSTKLEDSAMYFCASRGLANTGELFFGEGSRLTVL.

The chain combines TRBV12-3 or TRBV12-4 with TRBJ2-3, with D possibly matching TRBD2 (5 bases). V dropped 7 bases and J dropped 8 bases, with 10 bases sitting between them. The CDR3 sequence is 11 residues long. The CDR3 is CASTQAGTQYF. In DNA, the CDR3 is TGTGCCAGCACCCAGGCGGGTACGCAGTATTTT.

CDR3 sequence: CASSFAGQGADTQYF. The CDR3 DNA reads as TGCGCCAGCAGCTTTGCGGGACAGGGAGCAGATACGCAGTATTTT. The chain joins TRBV5-1 to TRBJ2-3; 9 positions match TRBD1. V lost 2 bases to trimming and J lost 4 bases; unmatched junction nucleotides: 5. This CDR3 spans 15 amino acids. CDR1 SGHRS and CDR2 YFSETQ come from the germline V gene.

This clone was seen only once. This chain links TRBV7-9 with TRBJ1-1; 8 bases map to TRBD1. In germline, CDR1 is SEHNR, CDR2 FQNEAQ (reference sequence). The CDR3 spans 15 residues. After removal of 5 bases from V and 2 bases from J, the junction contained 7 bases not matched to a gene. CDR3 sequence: CASSHRTGQNTEAFF. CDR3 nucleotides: TGTGCCAGCAGCCATCGGACAGGGCAAAACACTGAAGCTTTCTTT.

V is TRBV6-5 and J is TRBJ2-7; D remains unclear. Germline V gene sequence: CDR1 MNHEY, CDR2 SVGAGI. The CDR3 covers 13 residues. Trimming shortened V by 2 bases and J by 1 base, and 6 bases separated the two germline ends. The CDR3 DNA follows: TGTGCCAGCAGTTACGAGCCTTCCTACGAGCAGTACTTC. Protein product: CASSYEPSYEQYF.

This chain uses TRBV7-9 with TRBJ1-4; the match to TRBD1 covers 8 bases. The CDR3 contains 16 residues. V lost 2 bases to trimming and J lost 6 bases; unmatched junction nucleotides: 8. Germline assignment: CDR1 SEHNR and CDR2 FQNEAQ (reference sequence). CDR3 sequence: CASSLFRGRVDEKLFF. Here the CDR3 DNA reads TGTGCCAGCAGCTTATTCAGGGGGCGGGTGGATGAAAAACTGTTTTTT.

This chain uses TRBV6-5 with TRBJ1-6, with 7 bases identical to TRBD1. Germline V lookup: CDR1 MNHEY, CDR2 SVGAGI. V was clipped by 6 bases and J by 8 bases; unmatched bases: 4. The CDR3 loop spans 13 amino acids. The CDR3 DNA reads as TGTGCCAGCAGAATTCAGGGGGATTCACCCCTCCACTTT. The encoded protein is CASRIQGDSPLHF.

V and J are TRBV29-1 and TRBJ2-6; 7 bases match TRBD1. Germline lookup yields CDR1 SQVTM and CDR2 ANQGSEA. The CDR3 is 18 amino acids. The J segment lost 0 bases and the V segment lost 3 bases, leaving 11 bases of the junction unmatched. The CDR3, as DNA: TGCAGCGTTGACCTCACCGGGACAGTGGGCTCTGGGGCCAACGTCCTGACTTTC. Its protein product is CSVDLTGTVGSGANVLTF.

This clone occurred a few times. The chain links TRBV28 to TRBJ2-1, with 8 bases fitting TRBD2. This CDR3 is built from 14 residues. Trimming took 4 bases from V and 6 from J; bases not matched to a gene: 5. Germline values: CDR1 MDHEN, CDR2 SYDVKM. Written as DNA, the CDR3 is TGTGCCAGCAGTTGGCTTAGCGGGACCAATGAGCAGTTCTTC. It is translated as CASSWLSGTNEQFF.

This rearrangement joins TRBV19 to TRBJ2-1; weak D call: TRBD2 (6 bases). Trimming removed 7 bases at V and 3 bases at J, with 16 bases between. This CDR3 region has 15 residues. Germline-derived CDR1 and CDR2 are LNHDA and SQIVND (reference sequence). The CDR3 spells CASNPPGARYNEQFF. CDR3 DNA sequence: TGTGCCAGTAACCCGCCGGGAGCCCGCTACAATGAGCAGTTCTTC.

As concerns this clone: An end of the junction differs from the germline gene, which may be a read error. Here the CDR3 reads CASSRRLAGGSWDF. The DNA for the CDR3 is TGTGCCAGCAGTCGACGACTAGCGGGAGGCAGTTGGGACTTC. The chain combines TRBV7-2 with TRBJ2-7; 13 nucleotides line up with TRBD2. The CDR3 sequence is 14 residues long. CDR1 is SGHTA and CDR2 is FQGNSA in the germline V gene.

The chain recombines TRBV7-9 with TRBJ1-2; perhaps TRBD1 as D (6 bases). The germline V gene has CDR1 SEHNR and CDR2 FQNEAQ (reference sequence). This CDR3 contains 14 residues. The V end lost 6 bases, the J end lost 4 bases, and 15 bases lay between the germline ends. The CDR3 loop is CASSSNRVIYGYTF. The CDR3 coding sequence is TGTGCCAGCAGTAGTAACAGGGTAATCTATGGCTACACCTTC.

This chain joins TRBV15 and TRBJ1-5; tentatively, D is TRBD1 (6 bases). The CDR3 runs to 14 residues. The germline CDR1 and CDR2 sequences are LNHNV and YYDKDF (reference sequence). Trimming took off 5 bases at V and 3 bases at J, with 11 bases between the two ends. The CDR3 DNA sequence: TGTGCCACCAGCGCAGGGGTCTCCAATCAGCCCCAGCATTTT. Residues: CATSAGVSNQPQHF. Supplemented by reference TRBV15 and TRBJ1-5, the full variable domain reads DAMVIQNPRYQVTQFGKPVTLSCSQTLNHNVMYWYQQKSSQAPKLLFHYYDKDFNNEADTPDNFQSRRPNTSFCFLDIRSPGLGDTAMYLCATSAGVSNQPQHFGDGTRLSIL.

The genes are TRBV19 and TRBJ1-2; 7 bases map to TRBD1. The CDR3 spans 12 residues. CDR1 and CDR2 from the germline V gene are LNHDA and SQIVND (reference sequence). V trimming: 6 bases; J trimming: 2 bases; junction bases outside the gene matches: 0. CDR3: CASRGQNYGYTF. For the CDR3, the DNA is TGTGCCAGTAGGGGACAGAACTATGGCTACACCTTC.

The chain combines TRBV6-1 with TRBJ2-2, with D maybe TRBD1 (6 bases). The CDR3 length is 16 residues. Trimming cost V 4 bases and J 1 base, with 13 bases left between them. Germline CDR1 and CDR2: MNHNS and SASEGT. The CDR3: CASSGRRGGNTGELFF. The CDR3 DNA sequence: TGTGCCAGCAGTGGGCGACGAGGGGGGAACACCGGGGAGCTGTTTTTT.

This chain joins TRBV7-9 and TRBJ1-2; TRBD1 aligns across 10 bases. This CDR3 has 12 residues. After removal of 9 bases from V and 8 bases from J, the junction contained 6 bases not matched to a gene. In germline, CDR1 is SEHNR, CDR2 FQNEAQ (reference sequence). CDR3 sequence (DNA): TGTGCCAGTTTGACAGGGGGCAACGGCTACACCTTC. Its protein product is CASLTGGNGYTF.

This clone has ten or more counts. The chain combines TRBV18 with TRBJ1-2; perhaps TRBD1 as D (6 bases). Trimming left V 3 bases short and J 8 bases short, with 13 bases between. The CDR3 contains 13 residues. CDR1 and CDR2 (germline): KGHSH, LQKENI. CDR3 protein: CASSPGGPHGYTF. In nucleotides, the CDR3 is TGTGCCAGCTCACCGGGGGGGCCCCACGGCTACACCTTC. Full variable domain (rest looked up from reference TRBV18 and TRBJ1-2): NAGVMQNPRHLVRRRGQEARLRCSPMKGHSHVYWYRQLPEEGLKFMVYLQKENIIDESGMPKERFSAEFPKEGPSILRIQQVVRGDSAAYFCASSPGGPHGYTFGSGTRLTVV.

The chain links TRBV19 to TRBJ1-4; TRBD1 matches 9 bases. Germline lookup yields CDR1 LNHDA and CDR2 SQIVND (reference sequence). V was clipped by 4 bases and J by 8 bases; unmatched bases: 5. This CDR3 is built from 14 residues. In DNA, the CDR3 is TGTGCCAGTAGTACGGGGACAGGGAGCGAAAAACTGTTTTTT. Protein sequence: CASSTGTGSEKLFF.

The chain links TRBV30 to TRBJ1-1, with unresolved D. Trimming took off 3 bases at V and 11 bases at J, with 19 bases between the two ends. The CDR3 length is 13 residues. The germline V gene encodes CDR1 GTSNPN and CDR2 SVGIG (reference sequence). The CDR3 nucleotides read TGTGCCTGGAGAGTGGCGGCAGCCGTCGGGGCTTTCTTT. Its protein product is CAWRVAAAVGAFF.

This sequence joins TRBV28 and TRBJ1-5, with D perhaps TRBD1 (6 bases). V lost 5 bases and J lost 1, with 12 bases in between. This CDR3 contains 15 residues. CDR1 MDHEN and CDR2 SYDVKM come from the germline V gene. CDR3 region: CASSLRDTSNQPQHF. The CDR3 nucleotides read TGTGCCAGCAGTCTCCGGGACACCAGCAATCAGCCCCAGCATTTT.